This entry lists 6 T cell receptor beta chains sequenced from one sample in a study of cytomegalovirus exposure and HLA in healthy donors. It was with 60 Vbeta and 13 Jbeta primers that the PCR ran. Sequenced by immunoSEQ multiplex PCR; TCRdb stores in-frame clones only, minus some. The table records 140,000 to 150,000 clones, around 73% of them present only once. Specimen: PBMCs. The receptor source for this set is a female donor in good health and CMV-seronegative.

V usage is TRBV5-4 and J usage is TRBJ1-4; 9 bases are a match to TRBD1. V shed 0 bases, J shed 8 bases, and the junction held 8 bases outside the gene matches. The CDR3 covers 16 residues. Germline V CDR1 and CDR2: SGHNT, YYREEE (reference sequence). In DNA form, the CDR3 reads TGTGCCAGCAGCTTGGGAGGGCGACAGGGGGACGAAAAACTGTTTTTT. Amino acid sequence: CASSLGGRQGDEKLFF.

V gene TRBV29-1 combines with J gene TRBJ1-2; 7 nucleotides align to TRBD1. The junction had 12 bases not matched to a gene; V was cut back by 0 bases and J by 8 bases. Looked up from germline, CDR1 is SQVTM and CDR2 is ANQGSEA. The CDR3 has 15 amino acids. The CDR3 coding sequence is TGCAGCGTTGAAGATCGAAGGGGGCCGGCGTTAGGCTACACCTTC. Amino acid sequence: CSVEDRRGPALGYTF.

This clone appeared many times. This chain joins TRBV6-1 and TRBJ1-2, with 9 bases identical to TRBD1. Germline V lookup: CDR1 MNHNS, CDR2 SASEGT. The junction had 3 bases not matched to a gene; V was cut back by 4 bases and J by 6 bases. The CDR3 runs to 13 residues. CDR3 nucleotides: TGTGCCAGCAGTGTCGGGACAGGGAATGGCTACACCTTC. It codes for CASSVGTGNGYTF.

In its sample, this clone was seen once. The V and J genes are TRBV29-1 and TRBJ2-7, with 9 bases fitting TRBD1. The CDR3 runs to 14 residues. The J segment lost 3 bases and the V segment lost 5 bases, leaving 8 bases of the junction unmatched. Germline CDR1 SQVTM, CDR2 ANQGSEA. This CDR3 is CSVLSRDRVYEQYF. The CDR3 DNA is TGCAGCGTTTTGTCTAGGGACAGGGTCTACGAGCAGTACTTC.

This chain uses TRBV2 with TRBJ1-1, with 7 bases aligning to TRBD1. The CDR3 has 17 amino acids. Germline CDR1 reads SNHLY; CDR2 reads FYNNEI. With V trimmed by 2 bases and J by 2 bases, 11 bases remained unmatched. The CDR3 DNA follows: TGTGCCAGCAGTGAACCGGTGGGACAGCCGACCAACACTGAAGCTTTCTTT. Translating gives CASSEPVGQPTNTEAFF.

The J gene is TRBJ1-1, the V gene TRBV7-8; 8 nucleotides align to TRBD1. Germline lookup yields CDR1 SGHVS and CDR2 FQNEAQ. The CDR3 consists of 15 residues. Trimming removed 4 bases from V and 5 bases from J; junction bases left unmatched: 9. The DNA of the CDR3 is TGTGCCAGCAGCTCGCGGACAGGGAAAGGGACTGAAGCTTTCTTT. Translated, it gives CASSSRTGKGTEAFF.